The 9 T cell receptor beta chains below come from one sample, sequenced in a study of Ad26.COV2.S vaccination and SARS-CoV-2 variants. The repertoire was sequenced with immunoSEQ multiplex PCR; TCRdb's copy has only in-frame clones and lacks some. Among 300,000 to 500,000 clones, 75% to 90% were seen once, and the ten largest hold 3% to 3.5%. The sample's treatment: roughly 20 received Ad26.COV2.S at low or high dose, single or two shots; about 5 received placebo; per-sample allocation not given. Specimen acquisition occurred on day 63 following the initial vaccine or placebo injection. The sequences come from peripheral blood, collected in a trial of Ad26.COV2.S vaccine versus placebo. These receptors originate from a person aged 18-65 years who received the Ad26.COV2.S COVID-19 vaccine or a placebo.

This rearrangement joins TRBV15 to TRBJ1-2, with D possibly matching TRBD1 (6 bases). With 3 bases removed from V and 3 bases from J, the gap between germline ends came to 11 bases. The CDR3 totals 14 residues. Germline values: CDR1 LNHNV, CDR2 YYDKDF (reference sequence). CDR3 in DNA: TGTGCCACCAGCAGCGACCAGGGGTACTATGGCTACACCTTC. The encoded protein is CATSSDQGYYGYTF.

This chain uses TRBV3-1 (or the pseudogene TRBV3-2) with TRBJ1-2; 9 bases are shared with TRBD1. V shed 1 base, J shed 5 bases, and the junction held 8 bases outside the gene matches. The CDR3 is 16 amino acids. Germline V gene sequence: CDR1 LGHDT, CDR2 YNNKEL (reference sequence). CDR3 residues: CASSQAQGADSYGYTF. CDR3 bases: TGTGCCAGCAGCCAAGCACAGGGGGCGGATAGTTATGGCTACACCTTC.

CDR3 amino acids: CASSFSGGASYNEQFF. The CDR3 DNA follows: TGTGCCAGCAGTTTTAGCGGGGGGGCCTCCTACAATGAGCAGTTCTTC. The gene calls are TRBV6-5 and TRBJ2-1; 11 positions match TRBD2. The CDR3 runs to 16 residues. Trimming removed 4 bases from V and 0 bases from J; junction bases left unmatched: 2. Germline V gives CDR1 MNHEY, CDR2 SVGAGI.

The chain links TRBV5-1 to TRBJ2-7; 8 nucleotides align to TRBD1. This CDR3 comprises 16 residues. J lost 4 bases, V lost 1 base, and 10 bases had no gene match. Germline lookup yields CDR1 SGHRS and CDR2 YFSETQ. Written as DNA, the CDR3 is TGCGCCAGCAGCTTGCAGTTTTTGAACAGGGGGTACGAGCAGTACTTC. Its translation: CASSLQFLNRGYEQYF. Based on the CDR3 plus reference TRBV5-1 and TRBJ2-7, the full variable domain is KAGVTQTPRYLIKTRGQQVTLSCSPISGHRSVSWYQQTPGQGLQFLFEYFSETQRNKGNFPGRFSGRQFSNSRSEMNVSTLELGDSALYLCASSLQFLNRGYEQYFGPGTRLTVT.

This clone was observed a handful of times. This rearrangement joins TRBV27 to TRBJ1-5; TRBD1 might be the D (6 bases). This CDR3 comprises 12 residues. V lost 4 bases and J 8 bases, leaving 9 bases between the germline ends. CDR1 is MNHEY, CDR2 SMNVEV, per germline (reference sequence). CDR3 residues: CASSSQGKPQHF. For the CDR3, the DNA is TGTGCCAGCAGTTCCCAGGGGAAGCCCCAGCATTTT.

This clone was recorded once. CDR3 sequence reads: CASSPRQGLDTEAFF. Written as DNA, the CDR3 is TGTGCCAGCAGCCCCAGACAGGGATTGGACACTGAAGCTTTCTTT. The chain has TRBV7-9 and TRBJ1-1; 7 bases fit TRBD1. J was trimmed by 3 bases and V by 5 bases; bases with no gene match: 9. The CDR3 contains 15 residues. The V gene's germline CDR1 is SEHNR and CDR2 FQNEAQ (reference sequence).

This chain uses TRBV3-1 (or the pseudogene TRBV3-2) with TRBJ2-1; 8 nucleotides match TRBD2. CDR1 LGHDT and CDR2 YNNKEL come from the germline V gene (reference sequence). The trim removed 2 bases at V and 10 bases at J, leaving 13 bases unmatched. The CDR3 has 16 residues. CDR3 sequence: CASSQLTGGPGLEQFF. As DNA, the CDR3 is TGTGCCAGCAGCCAACTGACGGGGGGGCCAGGACTAGAGCAGTTCTTC.

Only one count was recorded for this clone. J is TRBJ1-6 and V is TRBV4-1; D is unresolved. Germline CDR1 and CDR2: MGHRA and YSYEKL. V gave up 3 bases and J gave up 3 bases, with 3 bases separating them. The CDR3 extends over 13 amino acids. The CDR3 reads CASSQGYNSPLHF. The CDR3 DNA follows: TGCGCCAGCAGCCAGGGCTATAATTCACCCCTCCACTTT.

J is TRBJ1-2 and V is TRBV5-6, with a tentative D call TRBD1 (5 bases). CDR3 length equals 13 residues. V was pared by 4 bases and J by 7 bases, with 14 bases between. Germline CDR1 and CDR2: SGHDT and YYEEEE. CDR3 nucleotides: TGTGCCAGCAGCCAGAGTGGGGGGAGTGGCTACACCTTC. This codes for CASSQSGGSGYTF.